This section outlines one T cell receptor (beta chain) sequence together with its context. The sample originates from a study of cytomegalovirus exposure and HLA in healthy donors. The CDR3 contains 16 residues. Looked up from germline, CDR1 is MNHNS and CDR2 is SASEGT. J lost 3 bases, V lost 4 bases, and 6 bases had no gene match. In the PCR, 60 Vbeta and 13 Jbeta primers were used. Sequencing used immunoSEQ multiplex PCR; TCRdb keeps in-frame clones, though not all of them. The table includes 110,000 to 150,000 clones, more than 75% detected once. The chain couples TRBV6-1 to TRBJ2-3, with 11 bases matching TRBD1. This receptor was identified in a man younger than 35 in good health and CMV-seropositive. The specimen was PBMCs. In nucleotides, the CDR3 is TGTGCCAGCAGTGTTGGACAGGGGGCGAGAACAGATACGCAGTATTTT. It specifies CASSVGQGARTDTQYF.